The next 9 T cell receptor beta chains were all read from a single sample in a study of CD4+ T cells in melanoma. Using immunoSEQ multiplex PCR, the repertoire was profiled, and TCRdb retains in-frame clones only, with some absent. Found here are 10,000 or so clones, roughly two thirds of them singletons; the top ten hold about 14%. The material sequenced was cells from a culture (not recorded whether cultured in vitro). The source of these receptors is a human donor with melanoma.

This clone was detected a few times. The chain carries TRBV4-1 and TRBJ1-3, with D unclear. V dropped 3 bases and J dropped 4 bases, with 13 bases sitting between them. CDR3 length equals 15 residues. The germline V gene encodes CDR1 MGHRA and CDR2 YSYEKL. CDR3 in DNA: TGCGCCAGCAGCCACGGTAGGGCGGGAGGAAACACCATATATTTT. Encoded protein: CASSHGRAGGNTIYF.

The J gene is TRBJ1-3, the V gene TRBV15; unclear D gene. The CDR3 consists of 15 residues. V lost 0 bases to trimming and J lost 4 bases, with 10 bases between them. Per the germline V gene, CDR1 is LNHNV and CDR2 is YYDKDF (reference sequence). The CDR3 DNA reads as TGTGCCACCAGCAGAGATCCCCGAGGGGGAAACACCATATATTTT. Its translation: CATSRDPRGGNTIYF.

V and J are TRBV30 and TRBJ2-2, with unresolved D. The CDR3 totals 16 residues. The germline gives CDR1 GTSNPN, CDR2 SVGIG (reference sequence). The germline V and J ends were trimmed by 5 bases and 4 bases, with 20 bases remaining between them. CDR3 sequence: CAWSQDRSWGTGELFF. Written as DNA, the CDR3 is TGTGCCTGGTCCCAGGATCGATCATGGGGCACCGGGGAGCTGTTTTTT.

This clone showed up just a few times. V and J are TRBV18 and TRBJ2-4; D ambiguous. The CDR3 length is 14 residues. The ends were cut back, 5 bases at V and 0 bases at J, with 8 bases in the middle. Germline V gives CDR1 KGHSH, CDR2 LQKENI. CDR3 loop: CASSGALAKNIQYF. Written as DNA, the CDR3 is TGTGCCAGCTCAGGCGCACTAGCCAAAAACATTCAGTACTTC.

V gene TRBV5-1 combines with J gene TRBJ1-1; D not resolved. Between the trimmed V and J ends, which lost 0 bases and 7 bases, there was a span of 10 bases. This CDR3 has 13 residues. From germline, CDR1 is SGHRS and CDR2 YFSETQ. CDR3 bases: TGCGCCAGCAGCTTGGGTGGTGAAAATGAAGCTTTCTTT. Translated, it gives CASSLGGENEAFF.

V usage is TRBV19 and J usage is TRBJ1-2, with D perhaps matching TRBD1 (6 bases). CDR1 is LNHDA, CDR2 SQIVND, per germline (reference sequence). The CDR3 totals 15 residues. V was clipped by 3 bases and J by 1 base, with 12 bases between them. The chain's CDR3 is CASSIGRGLNYGYTF. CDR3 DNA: TGTGCCAGTAGTATCGGCAGGGGCCTTAACTATGGCTACACCTTC.

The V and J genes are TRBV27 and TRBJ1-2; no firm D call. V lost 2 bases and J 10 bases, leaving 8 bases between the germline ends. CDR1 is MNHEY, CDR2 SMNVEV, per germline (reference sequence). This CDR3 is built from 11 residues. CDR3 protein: CASSLGGYYTF. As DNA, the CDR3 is TGTGCCAGCAGTTTAGGAGGGTACTACACCTTC.

CDR3 in amino acids: CSGVNRAKYEQYF. The CDR3 nucleotides read TGCAGCGGAGTCAATCGGGCGAAATACGAGCAGTACTTC. This chain joins TRBV29-1 and TRBJ2-7; unclear D gene. V was cut by 7 bases and J by 4 bases, with 17 bases left in between. The CDR3 totals 13 residues. CDR1 is SQVTM and CDR2 is ANQGSEA in the germline V gene.

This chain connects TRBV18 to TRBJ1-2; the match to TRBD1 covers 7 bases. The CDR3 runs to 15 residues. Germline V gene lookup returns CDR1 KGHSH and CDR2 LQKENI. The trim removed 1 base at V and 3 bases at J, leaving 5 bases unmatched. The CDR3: CASSPLQGTDYGYTF. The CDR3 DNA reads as TGTGCCAGCTCACCACTCCAGGGGACAGACTATGGCTACACCTTC. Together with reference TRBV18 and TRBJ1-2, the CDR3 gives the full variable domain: NAGVMQNPRHLVRRRGQEARLRCSPMKGHSHVYWYRQLPEEGLKFMVYLQKENIIDESGMPKERFSAEFPKEGPSILRIQQVVRGDSAAYFCASSPLQGTDYGYTFGSGTRLTVV.